The T cell receptor (beta chain) under discussion was sequenced for a study of blood T cell repertoires in COVID-19. CDR1 and CDR2 (germline): SGHNT, YYREEE (reference sequence). This CDR3 comprises 13 residues. Trimming cost V 3 bases and J 7 bases, with 13 bases left between them. Assay: immunoSEQ multiplex PCR; the TCRdb copy retains only in-frame clones and omits some. The sample lists approximately 200,000 clones, roughly nine tenths occurring once. This receptor was obtained from a woman aged 30 to 39 with active or convalescent COVID-19. V is TRBV5-4 and J is TRBJ1-1; TRBD1 might be the D (5 bases). Sequences were obtained from peripheral blood. CDR3 sequence (DNA): TGTGCCAGCAGCTCCACGGGGGTTAATGAAGCTTTCTTT. Translation gives CASSSTGVNEAFF.